The rows below give T cell receptor beta chains drawn from one sample of a study of blood T cell repertoires in COVID-19. Sequenced by immunoSEQ multiplex PCR; TCRdb stores in-frame clones only, minus some. Here the sample spans about 190,000 clones, more than 60% being singletons. Input material: peripheral blood. These TCRs come from a man aged 50 to 60 who had recovered from COVID-19. The CDR3 runs from the conserved cysteine through the conserved F or W. The D gene is left open where the match is weak. Only some rows state a clone size, as once, few, many or a class for expanded clones.

V	J	length	size	D	CDR3	DNA
TRBV28	TRBJ2-7	15	.	.	CASSSSGGSSYEQYF	TGTGCCAGCAGTTCCTCGGGTGGAAGCTCCTACGAGCAGTACTTC
TRBV28	TRBJ1-5	15	many	TRBD1	CASSLGQGFRQPQHF	TGTGCCAGCAGTCTGGGACAGGGATTTAGGCAGCCCCAGCATTTT
TRBV11-3	TRBJ2-1	15	.	TRBD2	CASSKGLAVHNEQFF	TGTGCCAGCAGCAAGGGACTAGCGGTCCACAATGAGCAGTTCTTC
TRBV30	TRBJ1-2	12	.	.	CAWSTTVYGYTF	TGTGCCTGGAGTACGACTGTCTATGGCTACACCTTC
TRBV5-6	TRBJ2-1	17	.	TRBD2	CASSPGLAGGAYNEQFF	TGTGCCAGCAGCCCCGGACTAGCGGGAGGGGCTTACAATGAGCAGTTCTTC
TRBV3-1/TRBV3-2	TRBJ2-1	16	.	TRBD2	CASSQDAGGRGREQFF	TGTGCCAGCAGCCAAGATGCTGGCGGGAGGGGGAGGGAGCAGTTCTTC
TRBV7-8	TRBJ1-5	17	.	.	CASSLGGGSMSFQPQHF	TGTGCCAGCAGCCTGGGGGGAGGGTCCATGTCATTTCAGCCCCAGCATTTT
TRBV7-3	TRBJ2-1	14	.	TRBD1	CASSFSTGTNEQFF	TGTGCCAGCAGCTTTTCGACAGGGACCAATGAGCAGTTCTTC
TRBV6-5	TRBJ2-3	15	.	.	CASGSRETNTDTQYF	TGTGCCAGCGGAAGCAGGGAAACCAACACAGATACGCAGTATTTT
TRBV30	TRBJ2-1	13	.	TRBD2	CAWSGSGRGEQFF	TGTGCCTGGAGCGGGAGCGGGAGGGGTGAGCAGTTCTTC
TRBV5-6	TRBJ1-1	17	once	.	CASSVVFVPTQNTEAFF	TGTGCCAGCAGCGTAGTCTTTGTCCCGACACAGAACACTGAAGCTTTCTTT
TRBV5-6	TRBJ2-5	17	.	TRBD1	CASSALNSGQFQETQYF	TGTGCCAGCAGCGCACTGAATTCGGGACAGTTCCAAGAGACCCAGTACTTC
TRBV5-1	TRBJ1-3	15	.	.	CASSLSRGNGNTIYF	TGCGCCAGCAGCTTGTCCCGGGGAAATGGAAACACCATATATTTT
TRBV5-8	TRBJ2-2	14	.	.	CASTNIPGSGELFF	TGTGCCAGCACTAATATACCAGGGTCCGGGGAGCTGTTTTTT
TRBV12-3/TRBV12-4	TRBJ2-7	11	.	.	CASTMGREQYF	TGTGCCAGCACCATGGGGAGGGAGCAGTACTTC
TRBV11-2	TRBJ2-2	14	.	.	CASSLTGLAGELFF	TGTGCCAGCAGCTTAACAGGGTTGGCCGGGGAGCTGTTTTTT
TRBV19	TRBJ2-2	15	.	.	CASSRQVTNTGELFF	TGTGCCAGTAGCCGACAGGTTACGAACACCGGGGAGCTGTTTTTT
TRBV3-1/TRBV3-2	TRBJ2-7	15	.	.	CASSQDHTGVYEQYF	TGTGCCAGCAGCCAAGATCACACGGGAGTCTACGAGCAGTACTTC
TRBV2	TRBJ1-5	15	.	TRBD1	CASSQNRGYNQPQHF	TGTGCCAGCAGTCAAAACAGGGGGTACAATCAGCCCCAGCATTTT
TRBV30	TRBJ2-3	13	once	TRBD2	CAWSGGLADTQYF	TGTGCCTGGAGTGGGGGACTAGCAGATACGCAGTATTTT
TRBV29-1	TRBJ1-4	14	.	.	CSATRGPTNEKLFF	TGCAGCGCCACCAGGGGTCCAACTAATGAAAAACTGTTTTTT
TRBV5-1	TRBJ2-1	14	.	.	CASSLHRADNEQFF	TGCGCCAGCAGCTTACACAGGGCGGACAATGAGCAGTTCTTC
TRBV7-6	TRBJ2-5	15	.	.	CASSLGRGLGETQYF	TGTGCCAGCAGCTTAGGGAGGGGGCTAGGTGAGACCCAGTACTTC